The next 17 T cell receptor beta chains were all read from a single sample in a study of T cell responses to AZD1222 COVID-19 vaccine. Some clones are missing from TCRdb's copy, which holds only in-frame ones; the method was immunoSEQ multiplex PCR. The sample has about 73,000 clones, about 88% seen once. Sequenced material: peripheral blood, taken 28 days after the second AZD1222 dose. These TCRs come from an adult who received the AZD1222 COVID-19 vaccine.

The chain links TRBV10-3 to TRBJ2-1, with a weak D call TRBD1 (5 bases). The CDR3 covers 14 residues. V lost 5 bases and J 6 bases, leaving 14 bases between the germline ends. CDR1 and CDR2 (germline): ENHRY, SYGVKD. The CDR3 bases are TGTGCCATCAGTAGAGACACAAGGGGCAATGAGCAGTTCTTC. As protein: CAISRDTRGNEQFF.

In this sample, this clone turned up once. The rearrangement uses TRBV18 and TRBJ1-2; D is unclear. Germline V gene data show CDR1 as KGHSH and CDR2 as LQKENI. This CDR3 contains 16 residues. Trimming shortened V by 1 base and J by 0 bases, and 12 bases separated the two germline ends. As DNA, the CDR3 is TGTGCCAGCTCACCACTAAATGCACAGCCTAACTATGGCTACACCTTC. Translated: CASSPLNAQPNYGYTF.

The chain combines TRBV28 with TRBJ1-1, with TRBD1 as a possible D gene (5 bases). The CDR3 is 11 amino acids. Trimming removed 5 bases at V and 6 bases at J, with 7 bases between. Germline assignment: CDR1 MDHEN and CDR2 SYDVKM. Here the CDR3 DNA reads TGTGCCAGCAGTATGGGACCTGAAGCTTTCTTT. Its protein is CASSMGPEAFF. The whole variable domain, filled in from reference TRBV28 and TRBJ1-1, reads DVKVTQSSRYLVKRTGEKVFLECVQDMDHENMFWYRQDPGLGLRLIYFSYDVKMKEKGDIPEGYSVSREKKERFSLILESASTNQTSMYLCASSMGPEAFFGQGTRLTVV.

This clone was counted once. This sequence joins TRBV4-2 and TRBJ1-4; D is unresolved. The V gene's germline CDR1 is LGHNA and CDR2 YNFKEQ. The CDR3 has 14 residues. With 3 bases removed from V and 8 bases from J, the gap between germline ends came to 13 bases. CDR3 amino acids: CASSQSRILEKLFF. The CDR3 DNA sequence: TGTGCCAGCAGCCAGAGCCGAATCTTAGAAAAACTGTTTTTT.

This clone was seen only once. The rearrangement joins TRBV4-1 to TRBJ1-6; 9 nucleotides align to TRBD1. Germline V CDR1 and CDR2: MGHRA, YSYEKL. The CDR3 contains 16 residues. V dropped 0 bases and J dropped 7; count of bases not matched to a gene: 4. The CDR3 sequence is CASSQDGTGSNSPLHF. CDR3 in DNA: TGCGCCAGCAGCCAAGACGGGACAGGGTCGAATTCACCCCTCCACTTT.

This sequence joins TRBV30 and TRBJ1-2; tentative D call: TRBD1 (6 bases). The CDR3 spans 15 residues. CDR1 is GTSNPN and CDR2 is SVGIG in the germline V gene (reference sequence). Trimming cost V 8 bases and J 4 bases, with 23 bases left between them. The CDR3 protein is CAGEGGRRVSYGYTF. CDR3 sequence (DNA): TGTGCCGGAGAGGGGGGCCGCCGGGTGAGCTATGGCTACACCTTC. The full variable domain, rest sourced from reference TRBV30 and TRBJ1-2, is SQTIHQWPATLVQPVGSPLSLECTVEGTSNPNLYWYRQAAGRGLQLLFYSVGIGQISSEVPQNLSASRPQDRQFILSSKKLLLSDSGFYLCAGEGGRRVSYGYTFGSGTRLTVV.

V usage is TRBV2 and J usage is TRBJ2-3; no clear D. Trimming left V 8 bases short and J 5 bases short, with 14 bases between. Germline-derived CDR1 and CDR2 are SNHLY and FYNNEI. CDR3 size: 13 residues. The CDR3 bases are TGTGCCAGCGTGGCCTGGTCACGAGATACGCAGTATTTT. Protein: CASVAWSRDTQYF. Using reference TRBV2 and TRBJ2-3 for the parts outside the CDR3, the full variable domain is EPEVTQTPSHQVTQMGQEVILRCVPISNHLYFYWYRQILGQKVEFLVSFYNNEISEKSEIFDDQFSVERPDGSNFTLKIRSTKLEDSAMYFCASVAWSRDTQYFGPGTRLTVL.

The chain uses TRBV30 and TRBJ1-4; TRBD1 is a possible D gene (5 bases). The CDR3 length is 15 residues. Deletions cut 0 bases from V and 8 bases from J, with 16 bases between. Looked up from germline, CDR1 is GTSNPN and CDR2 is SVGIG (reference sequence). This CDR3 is CAWSVNVRVGEKLFF. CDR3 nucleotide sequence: TGTGCCTGGAGTGTAAATGTCAGGGTGGGAGAAAAACTGTTTTTT.

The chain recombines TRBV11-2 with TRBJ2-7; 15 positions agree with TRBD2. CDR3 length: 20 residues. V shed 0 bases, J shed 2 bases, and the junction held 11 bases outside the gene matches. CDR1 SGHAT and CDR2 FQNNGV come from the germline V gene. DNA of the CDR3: TGTGCCAGCAGCTTAGATTGGGGACTAGCGGGGGGTGAAAGCGCCTACGAGCAGTACTTC. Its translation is CASSLDWGLAGGESAYEQYF.

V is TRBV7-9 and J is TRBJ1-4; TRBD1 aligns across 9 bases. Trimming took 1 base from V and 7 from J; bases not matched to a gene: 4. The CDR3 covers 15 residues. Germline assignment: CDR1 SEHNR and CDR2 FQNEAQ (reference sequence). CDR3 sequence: CASSLGGQGSEKLFF. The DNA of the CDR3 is TGTGCCAGCAGCTTAGGGGGACAGGGTAGTGAAAAACTGTTTTTT.

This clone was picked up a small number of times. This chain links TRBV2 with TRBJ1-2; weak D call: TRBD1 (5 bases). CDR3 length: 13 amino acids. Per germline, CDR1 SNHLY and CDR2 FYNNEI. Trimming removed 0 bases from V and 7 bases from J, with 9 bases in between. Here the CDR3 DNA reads TGTGCCAGCAGTGAAGCGCGGGGCCCTGGCTACACCTTC. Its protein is CASSEARGPGYTF.

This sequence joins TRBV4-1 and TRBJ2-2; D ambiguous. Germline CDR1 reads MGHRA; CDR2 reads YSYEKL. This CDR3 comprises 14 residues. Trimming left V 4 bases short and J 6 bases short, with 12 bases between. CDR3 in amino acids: CASSPVRSPGELFF. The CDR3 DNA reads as TGCGCCAGCAGCCCGGTTCGGAGTCCCGGGGAGCTGTTTTTT.

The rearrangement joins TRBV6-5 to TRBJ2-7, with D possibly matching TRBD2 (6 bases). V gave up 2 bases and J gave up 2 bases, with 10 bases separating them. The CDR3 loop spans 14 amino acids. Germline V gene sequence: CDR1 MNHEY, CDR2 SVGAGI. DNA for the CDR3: TGTGCCAGCAGTTACGTGTCGGGAGCCTACGAGCAGTACGTC. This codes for CASSYVSGAYEQYV.

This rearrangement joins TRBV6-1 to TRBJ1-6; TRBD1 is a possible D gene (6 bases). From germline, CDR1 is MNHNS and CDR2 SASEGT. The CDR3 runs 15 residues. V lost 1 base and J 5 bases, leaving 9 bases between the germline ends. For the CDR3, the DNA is TGTGCCAGCAGTGAAGGTCCAGGGGATAATTCACCCCTCCACTTT. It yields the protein CASSEGPGDNSPLHF.

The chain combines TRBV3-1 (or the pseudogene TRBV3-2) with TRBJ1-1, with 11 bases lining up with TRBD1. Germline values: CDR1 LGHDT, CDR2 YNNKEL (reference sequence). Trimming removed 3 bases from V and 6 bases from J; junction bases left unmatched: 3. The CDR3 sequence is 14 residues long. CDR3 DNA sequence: TGTGCCAGCAGCCACGGACAGGGGGCGCCTGAAGCTTTCTTT. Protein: CASSHGQGAPEAFF.

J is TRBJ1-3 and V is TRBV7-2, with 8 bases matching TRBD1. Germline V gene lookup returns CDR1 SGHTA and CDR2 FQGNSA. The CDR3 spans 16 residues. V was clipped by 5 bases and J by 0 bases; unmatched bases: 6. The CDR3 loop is CASSGDRLFSGNTIYF. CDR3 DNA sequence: TGTGCCAGCAGCGGGGACAGGTTATTCTCTGGAAACACCATATATTTT.

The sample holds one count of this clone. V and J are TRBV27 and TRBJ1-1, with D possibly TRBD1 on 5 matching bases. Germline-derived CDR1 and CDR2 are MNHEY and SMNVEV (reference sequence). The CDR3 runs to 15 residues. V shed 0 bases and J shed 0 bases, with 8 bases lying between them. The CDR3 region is CASSLSPGLNTEAFF. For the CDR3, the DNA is TGTGCCAGCAGTTTATCGCCGGGGCTGAACACTGAAGCTTTCTTT.